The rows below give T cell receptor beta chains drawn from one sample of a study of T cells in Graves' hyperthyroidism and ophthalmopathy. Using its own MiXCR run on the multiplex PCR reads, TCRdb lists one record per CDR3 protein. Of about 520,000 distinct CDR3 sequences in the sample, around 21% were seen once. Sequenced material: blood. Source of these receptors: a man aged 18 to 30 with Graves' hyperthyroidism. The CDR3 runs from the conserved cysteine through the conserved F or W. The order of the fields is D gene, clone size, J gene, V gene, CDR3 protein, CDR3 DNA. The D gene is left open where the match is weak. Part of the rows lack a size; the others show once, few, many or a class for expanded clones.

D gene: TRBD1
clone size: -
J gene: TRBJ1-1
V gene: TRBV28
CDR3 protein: CASSLPQGARTEAFF
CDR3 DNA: TGTGCCAGCAGTCTACCACAGGGGGCGCGGACTGAAGCTTTCTTT

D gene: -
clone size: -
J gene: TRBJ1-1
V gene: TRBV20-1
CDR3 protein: CSAYPGHNGGWTEAFF
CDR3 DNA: TGTAGTGCTTATCCGGGACACAACGGGGGGTGGACTGAAGCTTTCTTT

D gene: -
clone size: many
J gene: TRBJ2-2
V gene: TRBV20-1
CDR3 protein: CSARPGATGELFF
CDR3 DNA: TGCAGTGCTAGGCCTGGAGCCACCGGGGAGCTGTTTTTT

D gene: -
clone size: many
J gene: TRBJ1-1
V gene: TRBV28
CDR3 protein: CASSQRTERSTEAFF
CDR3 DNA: TGTGCCAGCAGCCAAAGGACGGAACGGTCCACTGAAGCTTTCTTT

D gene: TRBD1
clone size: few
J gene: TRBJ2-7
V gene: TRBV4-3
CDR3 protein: CASSQGTGTPYEQYF
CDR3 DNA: TGCGCCAGCAGCCAAGGGACAGGGACCCCCTACGAGCAGTACTTC

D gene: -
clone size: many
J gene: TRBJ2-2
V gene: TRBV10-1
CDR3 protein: CASSDPRVPGELFF
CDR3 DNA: TGCGCCAGCAGTGATCCCAGGGTACCGGGGGAGCTGTTTTTT

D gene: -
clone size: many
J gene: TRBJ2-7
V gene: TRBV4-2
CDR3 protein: CASSPAGNEQYF
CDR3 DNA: TGTGCCAGCAGCCCAGCTGGGAACGAGCAGTACTTC

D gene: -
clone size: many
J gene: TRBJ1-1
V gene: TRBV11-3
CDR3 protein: CASSLVGSMNTEAFF
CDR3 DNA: TGTGCCAGCAGCTTAGTGGGCAGCATGAACACTGAAGCTTTCTTT

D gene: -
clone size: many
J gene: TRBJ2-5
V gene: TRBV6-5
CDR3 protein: CASSYEGASGETQYF
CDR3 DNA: TGTGCCAGCAGTTACGAAGGGGCCTCTGGAGAGACCCAGTACTTC

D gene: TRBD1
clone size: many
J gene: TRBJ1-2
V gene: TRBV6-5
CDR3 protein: CASSYSRQGGGYTF
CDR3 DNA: TGTGCCAGCAGTTACTCGAGACAGGGTGGAGGCTACACCTTC

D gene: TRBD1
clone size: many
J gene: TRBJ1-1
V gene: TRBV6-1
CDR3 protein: CASSEEGTGLNTEAFF
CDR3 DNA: TGTGCCAGCAGTGAAGAAGGGACAGGCTTGAACACTGAAGCTTTCTTT

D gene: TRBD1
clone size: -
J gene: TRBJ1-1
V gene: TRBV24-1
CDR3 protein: CATSDAWTGSRKSTEAFF
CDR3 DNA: TGTGCCACCAGTGATGCATGGACAGGGAGTAGGAAAAGCACTGAAGCTTTCTTT

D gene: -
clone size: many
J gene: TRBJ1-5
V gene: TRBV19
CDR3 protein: CASSSGGEPQHF
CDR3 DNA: TGTGCCAGTAGTAGCGGGGGAGAACCCCAGCATTTT

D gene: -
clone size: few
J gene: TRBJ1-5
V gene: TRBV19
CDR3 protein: CASSPVVGSNQPQHF
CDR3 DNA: TGTGCCAGTAGTCCAGTTGTGGGGAGCAATCAGCCCCAGCATTTT

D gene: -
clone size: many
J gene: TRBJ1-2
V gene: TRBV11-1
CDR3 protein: CASSLGGIRDSEDYGYTF
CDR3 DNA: TGTGCCAGCAGCTTAGGCGGGATAAGAGACAGCGAAGACTATGGCTACACCTTC

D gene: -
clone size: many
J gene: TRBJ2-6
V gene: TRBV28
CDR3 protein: CASRGKSGANVLTF
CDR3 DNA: TGTGCCAGCAGGGGGAAATCTGGGGCCAACGTCCTGACTTTC

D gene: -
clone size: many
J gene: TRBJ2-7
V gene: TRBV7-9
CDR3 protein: CASSPGGLGLYEQYF
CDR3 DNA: TGTGCCAGCAGCCCGGGCGGCCTGGGACTCTACGAGCAGTACTTC